A single sample gave rise to the 3 T cell receptor beta chains below, sequenced in a study of T-cell reconstitution after alpha-beta-depleted transplantation in children. Using unique molecular identifiers, the investigators prepared the TCRbeta library. TCRdb called the PCR reads again in MiXCR, with one record for every CDR3 protein. The top ten hold roughly 4% of the sample, which has more than 550,000 distinct CDR3 sequences, roughly a tenth seen once. The specimen comprised PBMCs from the stem cell graft donor, sampled from the stem cell graft. These receptor sequences come from a human donor who donated a stem cell graft to a child with acute myeloid leukemia.

This clonotype was detected many times. This chain joins TRBV7-3 and TRBJ2-7; 9 bases fit TRBD1. Trimming at V came to 1 base and at J to 3 bases, leaving 7 bases not matched to a gene. The CDR3 is 16 amino acids. Germline V gives CDR1 SGHTA, CDR2 FQGTGA. CDR3 residues: CASSLRRGQGIYEQYF. The CDR3 DNA reads TGTGCCAGCAGCTTAAGGCGTGGACAGGGGATCTACGAGCAGTACTTC. Using reference TRBV7-3 and TRBJ2-7 for the parts outside the CDR3, the full variable domain is GAGVSQTPSNKVTEKGKYVELRCDPISGHTALYWYRQSLGQGPEFLIYFQGTGAADDSGLPNDRFFAVRPEGSVSTLKIQRTERGDSAVYLCASSLRRGQGIYEQYFGPGTRLTVT.

This clonotype was picked up many times. In nucleotides, the CDR3 is TGTGCCAGCAGTTTTTATGGACAGGGATACAATGAGCAGTTCTTC. Translated: CASSFYGQGYNEQFF. The chain joins TRBV12-3 or TRBV12-4 to TRBJ2-1, with 8 bases that match TRBD1. This CDR3 contains 15 residues. V shed 3 bases, J shed 4 bases, and the junction held 5 bases outside the gene matches.

This clonotype was seen more than once but under ten times. The rearrangement uses TRBV18 and TRBJ2-4; a possible D gene is TRBD1 (5 bases). Per the germline V gene, CDR1 is KGHSH and CDR2 is LQKENI. V shed 3 bases and J shed 0 bases, with 6 bases lying between them. CDR3 length: 14 amino acids. For the CDR3, the DNA is TGTGCCAGCTCACCGGGGCCAGCCAAAAACATTCAGTACTTC. Translated: CASSPGPAKNIQYF. Supplemented by reference TRBV18 and TRBJ2-4, the full variable domain reads NAGVMQNPRHLVRRRGQEARLRCSPMKGHSHVYWYRQLPEEGLKFMVYLQKENIIDESGMPKERFSAEFPKEGPSILRIQQVVRGDSAAYFCASSPGPAKNIQYFGAGTRLSVL.